This entry describes one TCR beta chain. A read error may account for a junction end that differs from germline. Germline lookup yields CDR1 GTSNPN and CDR2 SVGIG (reference sequence). The CDR3 loop spans 11 amino acids. In the study's own analysis: Quantification of nucleated cells was approximated via reference gene primer amplification. Profiling relied on immunoSEQ multiplex PCR, and the TCRdb table lists in-frame clones only, not all of them. That table gives V, J and clone size, and the DNA gave D and trimming. Seen here are over 85,000 clones, around 90% observed once, and the top ten hold roughly 8.1%. This sample was included in a study of blood T cell repertoires in COVID-19. The overall study: The origin of the acute and convalescent COVID-19 samples was the United States, Italy and Spain. In each case, the material was cDNA or gDNA derived from T cells, B-cell-depleted T cells, or PBMCs.

Material: peripheral blood. This TCR was recovered from a woman in her 70s with acute or convalescent COVID-19. The chain employs TRBV30 and TRBJ2-7, with D perhaps TRBD1 (5 bases). CDR3 protein: CAWSVGAEKYF. CDR3 bases: TGTGCCTGGAGTGTAGGGGCCGAGAAGTACTTC.